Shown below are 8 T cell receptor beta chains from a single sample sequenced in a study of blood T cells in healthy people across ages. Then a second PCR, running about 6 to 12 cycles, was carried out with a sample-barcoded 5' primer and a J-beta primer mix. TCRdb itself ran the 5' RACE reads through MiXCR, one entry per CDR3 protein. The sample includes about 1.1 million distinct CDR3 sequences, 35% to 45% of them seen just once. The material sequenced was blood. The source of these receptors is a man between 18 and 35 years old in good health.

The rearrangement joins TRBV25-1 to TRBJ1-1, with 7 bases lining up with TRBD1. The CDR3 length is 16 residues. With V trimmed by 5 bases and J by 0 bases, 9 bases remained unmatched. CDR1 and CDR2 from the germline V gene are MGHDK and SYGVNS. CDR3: CASSKGAPLMNTEAFF. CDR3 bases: TGTGCCAGCAGTAAGGGGGCCCCACTCATGAACACTGAAGCTTTCTTT.

The DNA of the CDR3 is TGTGCCAGCAGCATACTCCGGGACAGGGGTGGAAAACTGTTTTTT. Protein sequence: CASSILRDRGGKLFF. The V and J genes are TRBV7-9 and TRBJ1-4; 10 bases fit TRBD1. The CDR3 has 15 amino acids. The junction had 10 bases not matched to a gene; V was cut back by 5 bases and J by 10 bases. The germline V gene has CDR1 SEHNR and CDR2 FQNEAQ (reference sequence). The variable domain in full, completed from reference TRBV7-9 and TRBJ1-4, reads DTGVSQNPRHKITKRGQNVTFRCDPISEHNRLYWYRQTLGQGPEFLTYFQNEAQLEKSRLLSDRFSAERPKGSFSTLEIQRTEQGDSAMYLCASSILRDRGGKLFFGSGTQLSVL.

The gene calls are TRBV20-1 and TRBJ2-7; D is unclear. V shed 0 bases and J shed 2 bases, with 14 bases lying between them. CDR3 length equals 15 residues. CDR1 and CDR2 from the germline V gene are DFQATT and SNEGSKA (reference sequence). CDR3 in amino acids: CSARDPARTAYEQYF. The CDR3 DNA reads TGCAGTGCTAGAGATCCCGCTCGAACAGCCTACGAGCAGTACTTC.

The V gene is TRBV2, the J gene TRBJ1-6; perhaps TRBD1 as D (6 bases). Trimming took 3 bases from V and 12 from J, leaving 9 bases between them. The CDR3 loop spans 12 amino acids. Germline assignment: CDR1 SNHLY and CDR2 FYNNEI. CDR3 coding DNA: TGTGCCAGCAGTGAGACAGGCGGACCCCTCCACTTT. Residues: CASSETGGPLHF.

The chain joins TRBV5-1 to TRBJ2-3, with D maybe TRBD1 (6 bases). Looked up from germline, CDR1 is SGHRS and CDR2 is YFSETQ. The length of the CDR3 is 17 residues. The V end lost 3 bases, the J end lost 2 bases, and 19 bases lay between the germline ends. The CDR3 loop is CASSSRDTPSATDTQYF. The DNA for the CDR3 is TGCGCCAGCAGCTCCCGGGACACTCCCTCTGCCACAGATACGCAGTATTTT.

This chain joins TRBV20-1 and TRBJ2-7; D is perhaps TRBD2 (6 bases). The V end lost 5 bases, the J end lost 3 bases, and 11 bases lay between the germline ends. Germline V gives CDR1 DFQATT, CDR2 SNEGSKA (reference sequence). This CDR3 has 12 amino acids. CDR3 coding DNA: TGCAGTGCTGGGAGGAGGAACTACGAGCAGTACTTC. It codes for CSAGRRNYEQYF.

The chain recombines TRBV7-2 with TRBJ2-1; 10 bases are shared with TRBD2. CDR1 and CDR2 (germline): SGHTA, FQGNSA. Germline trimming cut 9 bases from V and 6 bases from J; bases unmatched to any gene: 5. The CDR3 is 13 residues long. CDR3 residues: CASLAGGSNEQFF. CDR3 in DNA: TGTGCCAGTTTAGCGGGGGGCTCCAATGAGCAGTTCTTC.

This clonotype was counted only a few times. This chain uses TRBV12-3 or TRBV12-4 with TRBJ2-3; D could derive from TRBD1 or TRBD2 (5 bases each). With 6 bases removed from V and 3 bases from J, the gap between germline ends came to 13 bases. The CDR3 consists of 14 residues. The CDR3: CASSGDPGTDTQYF. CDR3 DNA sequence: TGTGCCAGCAGCGGGGACCCGGGGACAGATACGCAGTATTTT.